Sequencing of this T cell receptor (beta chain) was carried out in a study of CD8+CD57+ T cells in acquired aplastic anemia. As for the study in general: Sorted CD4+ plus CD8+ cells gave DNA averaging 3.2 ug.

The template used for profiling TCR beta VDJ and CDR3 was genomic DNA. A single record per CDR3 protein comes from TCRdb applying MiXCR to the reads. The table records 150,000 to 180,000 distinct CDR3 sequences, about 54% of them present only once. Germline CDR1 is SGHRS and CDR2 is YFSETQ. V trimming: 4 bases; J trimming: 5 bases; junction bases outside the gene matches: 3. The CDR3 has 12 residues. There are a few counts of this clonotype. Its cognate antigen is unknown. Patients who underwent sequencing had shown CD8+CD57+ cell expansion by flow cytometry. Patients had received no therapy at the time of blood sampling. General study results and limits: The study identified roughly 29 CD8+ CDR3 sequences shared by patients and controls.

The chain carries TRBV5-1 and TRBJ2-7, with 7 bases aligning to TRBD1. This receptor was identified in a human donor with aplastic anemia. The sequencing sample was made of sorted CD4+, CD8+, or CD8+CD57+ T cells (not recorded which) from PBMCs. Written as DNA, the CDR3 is TGCGCCAGCAGCACCACAGGGGACGAGCAGTACTTC. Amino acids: CASSTTGDEQYF.